Here is one TCR beta chain with its context. Antigen specificity is unknown. Amplification targeted the TCR beta CDR3 regions, with RNA transcripts as the source material. RT-PCR in the first round used HTBI primers; a second-round multiplex PCR followed. Each CDR3 protein is one row after TCRdb ran MiXCR on the multiplex PCR reads. This table holds 900,000 to 1,200,000 distinct CDR3 sequences, around a third found once. This entry is derived from a study of Graves' ophthalmopathy and Graves' hyperthyroidism. The V gene end was trimmed by 4 bases and the J gene end by 3 bases; junction bases not matched to a gene: 10. The CDR3 covers 16 residues. Germline values: CDR1 SGHRS, CDR2 YFSETQ. Findings and caveats of the study: Sensitivity of about 90% and specificity of almost 83% were achieved when a 13-signature model separated ophthalmopathy from stable hyperthyroidism. Forecasting of ophthalmopathy progression by the model achieved more than 70% sensitivity and 72% to 85% specificity.

Other autoimmune diseases, uncontrolled infections, pregnancy and lactation each led to patient exclusion. The source of this sequence is an adult man with Graves' hyperthyroidism. This rearrangement joins TRBV5-1 to TRBJ1-1; TRBD1 agrees at 9 bases. The material sequenced was peripheral blood or thyroid tissue (not recorded which). The CDR3 DNA reads as TGCGCCAGCAGCACTACGGGACAGGGAGGGGACACTGAAGCTTTCTTT. It yields the protein CASSTTGQGGDTEAFF.